One and the same sample provided the 20 T cell receptor beta chains below, sequenced in a study of blood T cell repertoires in COVID-19. Assay: immunoSEQ multiplex PCR; the TCRdb copy retains only in-frame clones and omits some. The sample has 250,000 to 350,000 clones, roughly 89% seen once. The sample consisted of peripheral blood. All receptors derive from a woman aged 25 to 45 with active or convalescent COVID-19.

This sequence joins TRBV7-9 and TRBJ1-2; the D gene is possibly TRBD1 (6 bases). Germline-derived CDR1 and CDR2 are SEHNR and FQNEAQ (reference sequence). Trimming stripped 1 base from V and 1 base from J, with 10 bases between. The CDR3 has 15 amino acids. The CDR3 DNA sequence: TGTGCCAGCAGCTTAGGCGGGGGGCTTAACTATGGCTACACCTTC. Its protein product is CASSLGGGLNYGYTF.

The rearrangement uses TRBV6-4 and TRBJ1-1; D is unresolved. Germline CDR1 and CDR2: MRHNA and SNTAGT. The CDR3 sequence is 14 residues long. Trimming took 6 bases from V and 1 from J, leaving 12 bases between them. As DNA, the CDR3 is TGTGCCAGCAGAAACCGGGAGGAGAACACTGAAGCTTTCTTT. Translated: CASRNREENTEAFF.

V is TRBV7-2 and J is TRBJ2-1; 7 nucleotides align to TRBD1. From germline, CDR1 is SGHTA and CDR2 FQGNSA. J gave up 8 bases and V 2 bases, and 0 bases lay outside the gene matches. This CDR3 has 12 residues. The CDR3 coding sequence is TGTGCCAGCAGCTTAACAGGGGATGAGCAGTTCTTC. It encodes CASSLTGDEQFF.

The chain joins TRBV7-6 to TRBJ1-4; a possible D gene is TRBD1 (5 bases). CDR1 and CDR2 from the germline V gene are SGHVS and FNYEAQ. Trimming took off 4 bases at V and 5 bases at J, with 14 bases between the two ends. CDR3 length: 15 residues. The CDR3 nucleotides read TGTGCCAGCAGCTCCGGAGGGGTCCCCAATGAAAAACTGTTTTTT. It specifies CASSSGGVPNEKLFF.

This chain connects TRBV11-3 to TRBJ2-7; 7 bases align to TRBD1. Looked up from germline, CDR1 is SGHNT and CDR2 is YENEEA. The CDR3 is made up of 13 amino acids. With 5 bases clipped from V and 5 bases from J, the junction kept 6 bases outside the gene matches. The CDR3 DNA follows: TGTGCCAGCAGCAAAGACAGGGACCACGAGCAGTACTTC. Protein sequence: CASSKDRDHEQYF.

The genes are TRBV9 and TRBJ2-3; D not resolved. Germline CDR1 and CDR2: SGDLS and YYNGEE. V lost 1 base to trimming and J lost 2 bases, with 5 bases between them. The length of the CDR3 is 13 residues. The DNA of the CDR3 is TGTGCCAGCAGCGTATTTCTCACAGATACGCAGTATTTT. Its protein is CASSVFLTDTQYF.

This chain connects TRBV7-8 to TRBJ2-3; TRBD1 aligns across 7 bases. The CDR3 runs to 16 residues. Trimming took 0 bases from V and 2 from J; bases not matched to a gene: 5. Germline CDR1 reads SGHVS; CDR2 reads FQNEAQ. The CDR3 reads CASSLAPGQPTDTQYF. The CDR3 DNA is TGTGCCAGCAGCTTAGCGCCGGGACAGCCCACAGATACGCAGTATTTT.

The V gene is TRBV3-1 (or the pseudogene TRBV3-2), the J gene TRBJ2-1, with 9 positions matching TRBD2. The CDR3 has 16 residues. Trimming cost V 4 bases and J 8 bases; bases outside gene matches: 12. CDR1 is LGHDT, CDR2 YNNKEL, per germline (reference sequence). CDR3 sequence: CASSRSGSGGIHEQFF. The CDR3 bases are TGTGCCAGCAGCCGGTCGGGTAGCGGGGGTATCCATGAGCAGTTCTTC.

The chain links TRBV3-1 (or the pseudogene TRBV3-2) to TRBJ2-1, with D perhaps TRBD2 (5 bases). The CDR3 spans 13 residues. CDR1 LGHDT and CDR2 YNNKEL come from the germline V gene (reference sequence). Trimming left V 6 bases short and J 0 bases short, with 6 bases between. CDR3 nucleotide sequence: TGTGCCAGCAGTGGGAGCTCCTACAATGAGCAGTTCTTC. Amino acid sequence: CASSGSSYNEQFF.

The chain couples TRBV19 to TRBJ2-3; 7 nucleotides agree with TRBD1. Germline trimming cut 5 bases from V and 1 base from J; bases unmatched to any gene: 6. The CDR3 is 15 residues long. Germline lookup yields CDR1 LNHDA and CDR2 SQIVND (reference sequence). CDR3: CASSSRTGGTDTQYF. CDR3 in DNA: TGTGCCAGTAGTTCAAGGACAGGAGGCACAGATACGCAGTATTTT.

J is TRBJ1-2 and V is TRBV2; 7 bases agree with TRBD1. Per the germline V gene, CDR1 is SNHLY and CDR2 is FYNNEI. J was trimmed by 5 bases and V by 6 bases; bases with no gene match: 9. The CDR3 sequence is 14 residues long. The CDR3: CASSFGQEPYGYTF. For the CDR3, the DNA is TGTGCCAGCAGCTTTGGACAGGAGCCATATGGCTACACCTTC.

The rearrangement uses TRBV4-3 and TRBJ2-5; 9 bases are a match to TRBD2. CDR3 length equals 17 residues. Germline V CDR1 and CDR2: LGHNA, YSLEER. Losses at the gene ends were 2 bases for V and 4 bases for J; bases not matched to a gene: 11. The DNA for the CDR3 is TGCGCCAGCAGCCAATCAGCGGTAGCGGGGGCCGGAGAGACCCAGTACTTC. Encoded protein: CASSQSAVAGAGETQYF.

This clone was observed a few times. The rearrangement uses TRBV2 and TRBJ1-6; 9 positions match TRBD1. The CDR3 contains 15 residues. The ends lost 3 bases at V and 6 bases at J; junction bases unmatched: 3. Germline V lookup: CDR1 SNHLY, CDR2 FYNNEI. CDR3 sequence: CASSDEGQGNSPLHF. CDR3 sequence (DNA): TGTGCCAGCAGTGATGAGGGACAGGGTAATTCACCCCTCCACTTT.

CDR3 DNA sequence: TGTGCCAGCAGTTACGGTACTTCATATGGCTACACCTTC. Translating it yields CASSYGTSYGYTF. This rearrangement joins TRBV6-2 or TRBV6-3 to TRBJ1-2; D gene uncertain. This CDR3 spans 13 amino acids. Between the trimmed V and J ends, which lost 2 bases and 5 bases, there was a span of 9 bases. Germline V gives CDR1 MNHEY, CDR2 SVGEGT.

The genes are TRBV9 and TRBJ2-7; 7 positions match TRBD1. V lost 3 bases, J lost 0 bases, and 6 bases stayed unmatched. The CDR3 extends over 15 amino acids. CDR1 and CDR2 (germline): SGDLS, YYNGEE. The CDR3 DNA sequence: TGTGCCAGCAGCGCCCGGACAGGCCTCTCCTACGAGCAGTACTTC. Translation gives CASSARTGLSYEQYF.

The chain employs TRBV16 and TRBJ1-5; TRBD1 might be the D (5 bases). The V end lost 0 bases, the J end lost 13 bases, and 10 bases lay between the germline ends. The CDR3 runs to 12 residues. Germline CDR1 KGHSY, CDR2 FQNENV. CDR3 nucleotide sequence: TGTGCCAGCAGCCAATCGGGGCAGGAACAGCATTTT. Translating gives CASSQSGQEQHF.

In its sample, this clone was seen once. The chain links TRBV19 to TRBJ1-1; D is possibly TRBD1 (6 bases). Germline loops: CDR1 LNHDA, CDR2 SQIVND (reference sequence). The CDR3 covers 15 residues. Trimming stripped 0 bases from V and 2 bases from J, with 10 bases between. The CDR3 sequence is CASSIDQGPNTEAFF. The CDR3 DNA follows: TGTGCCAGTAGTATAGATCAGGGGCCCAACACTGAAGCTTTCTTT.

This sequence joins TRBV3-1 (or the pseudogene TRBV3-2) and TRBJ2-7; weak D call: TRBD2 (7 bases). The CDR3 sequence is 13 residues long. The V end was cut by 1 base, the J end by 6 bases, with 10 bases between. CDR1 and CDR2 from the germline V gene are LGHDT and YNNKEL (reference sequence). The DNA for the CDR3 is TGTGCCAGCAGCCAAGGCCGGGGGGCCGAGCAGTACTTC. Amino acid sequence: CASSQGRGAEQYF.

V and J are TRBV5-1 and TRBJ1-4; a weak D match, TRBD1 (5 bases). The germline CDR1 and CDR2 sequences are SGHRS and YFSETQ. V lost 4 bases and J 5 bases, leaving 12 bases between the germline ends. The CDR3 is 14 amino acids. CDR3 in amino acids: CASSQQAPNEKLFF. The CDR3 DNA is TGCGCCAGCAGCCAACAGGCTCCCAATGAAAAACTGTTTTTT.

The V call is TRBV18, the J call TRBJ2-1, with D unresolved. This CDR3 comprises 12 residues. From germline, CDR1 is KGHSH and CDR2 LQKENI. V gave up 3 bases and J gave up 12 bases, with 12 bases separating them. The CDR3 DNA sequence: TGTGCCAGCTCACCCGAAGCGTCCCCGCAGTTCTTC. Encoded protein: CASSPEASPQFF.